This TCR beta chain is drawn from a study of blood T cell repertoires in COVID-19. The V gene lost 0 bases and the J gene lost 4 bases, with 25 bases spanning the gap. From germline, CDR1 is LGHNA and CDR2 YNFKEQ. The CDR3 sequence is 19 residues long. How the authors handled the data: For nucleated cells, counts were estimated from reference gene primer amplification. Clones were read by immunoSEQ multiplex PCR, and TCRdb kept only the in-frame ones, dropping some. Clone size and the V and J calls come from that table; the DNA yielded D and trimming. The profile covers about 74,000 clones, with about 88% appearing a single time and roughly 2.7% taken by the ten largest.

Sequences were obtained from peripheral blood. The receptor comes from a man between 65 and 85 years old with active or convalescent COVID-19. The gene calls are TRBV4-2 and TRBJ2-7; possible D gene TRBD2, 6 bases. CDR3 amino acids: CASSQDLPLGGTLTYEQYF. Written as DNA, the CDR3 is TGTGCCAGCAGCCAAGATCTCCCCCTAGGAGGGACCCTTACTTACGAGCAGTACTTC.